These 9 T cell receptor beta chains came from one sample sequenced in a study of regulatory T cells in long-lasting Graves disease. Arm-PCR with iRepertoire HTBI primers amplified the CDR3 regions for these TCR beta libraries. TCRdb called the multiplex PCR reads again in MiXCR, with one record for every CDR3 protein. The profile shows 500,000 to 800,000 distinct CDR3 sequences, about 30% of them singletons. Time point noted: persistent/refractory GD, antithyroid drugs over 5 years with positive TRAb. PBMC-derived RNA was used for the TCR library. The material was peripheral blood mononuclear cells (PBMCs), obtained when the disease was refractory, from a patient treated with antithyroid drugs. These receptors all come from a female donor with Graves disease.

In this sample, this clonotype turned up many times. The CDR3 loop is CASSTLLAASYEQYF. The CDR3 nucleotides are TGTGCCAGCAGCACCCTACTAGCGGCATCCTACGAGCAGTACTTC. This chain connects TRBV6-1 to TRBJ2-7, with 8 nucleotides matching TRBD2. Germline-derived CDR1 and CDR2 are MNHNS and SASEGT. CDR3 size: 15 residues. J gave up 1 base and V 6 bases, and 8 bases lay outside the gene matches.

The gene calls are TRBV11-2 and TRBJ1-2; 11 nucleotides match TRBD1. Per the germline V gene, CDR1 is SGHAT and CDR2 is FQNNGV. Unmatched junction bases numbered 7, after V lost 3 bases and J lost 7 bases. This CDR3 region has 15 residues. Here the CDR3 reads CASSFPGTGGVGYTF. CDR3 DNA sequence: TGTGCCAGCAGCTTCCCTGGGACAGGGGGTGTTGGCTACACCTTC. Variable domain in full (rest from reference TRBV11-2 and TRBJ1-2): EAGVAQSPRYKIIEKRQSVAFWCNPISGHATLYWYQQILGQGPKLLIQFQNNGVVDDSQLPKDRFSAERLKGVDSTLKIQPAKLEDSAVYLCASSFPGTGGVGYTFGSGTRLTVV.

This CDR3 reads CASGSGRNQETQYF. The CDR3 nucleotides are TGTGCTAGTGGTTCGGGACGAAACCAAGAGACCCAGTACTTC. This chain uses TRBV12-5 with TRBJ2-5; D possibly matches TRBD1 or TRBD2 (5 bases each). The V end lost 4 bases, the J end lost 0 bases, and 9 bases lay between the germline ends. Germline assignment: CDR1 LGHNT and CDR2 FRNRAP. There are 14 residues in the CDR3.

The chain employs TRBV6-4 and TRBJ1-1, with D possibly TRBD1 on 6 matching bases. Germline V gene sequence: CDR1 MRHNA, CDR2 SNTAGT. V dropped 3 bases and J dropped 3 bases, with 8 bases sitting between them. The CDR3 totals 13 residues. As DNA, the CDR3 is TGTGCCAGCAGTGAGGGGGCGCACACTGAAGCTTTCTTT. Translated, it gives CASSEGAHTEAFF.

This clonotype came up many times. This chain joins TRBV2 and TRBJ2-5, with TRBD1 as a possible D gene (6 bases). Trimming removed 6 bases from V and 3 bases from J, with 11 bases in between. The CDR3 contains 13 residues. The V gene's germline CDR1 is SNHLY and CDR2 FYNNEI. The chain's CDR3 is CASSRQAKETQYF. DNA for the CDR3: TGTGCCAGCAGCAGACAGGCCAAAGAGACCCAGTACTTC.

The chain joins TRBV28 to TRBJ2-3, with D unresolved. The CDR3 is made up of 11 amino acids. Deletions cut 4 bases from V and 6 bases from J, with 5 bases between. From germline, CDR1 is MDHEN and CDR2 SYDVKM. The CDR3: CASSWSDTQYF. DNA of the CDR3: TGTGCCAGCAGTTGGTCGGATACGCAGTATTTT.

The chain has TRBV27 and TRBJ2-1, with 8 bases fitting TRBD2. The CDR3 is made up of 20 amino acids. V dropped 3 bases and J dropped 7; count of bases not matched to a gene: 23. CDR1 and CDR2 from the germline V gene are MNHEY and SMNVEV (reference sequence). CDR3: CASSFVAGGNDLQQPNEQFF. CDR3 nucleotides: TGTGCCAGCAGTTTCGTTGCGGGAGGAAATGATCTCCAACAGCCAAATGAGCAGTTCTTC.

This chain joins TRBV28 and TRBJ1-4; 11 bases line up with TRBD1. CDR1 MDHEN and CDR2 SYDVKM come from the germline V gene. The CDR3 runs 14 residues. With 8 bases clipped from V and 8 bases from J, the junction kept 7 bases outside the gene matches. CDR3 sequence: CASGTGGTDEKLFF. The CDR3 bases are TGTGCCAGCGGGACAGGGGGGACTGACGAAAAACTGTTTTTT.

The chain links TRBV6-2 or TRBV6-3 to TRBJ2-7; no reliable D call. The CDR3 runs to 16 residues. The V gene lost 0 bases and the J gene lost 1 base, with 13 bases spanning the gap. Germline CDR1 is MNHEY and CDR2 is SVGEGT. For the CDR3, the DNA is TGTGCCAGCAGTTACTCCGGGTTTGGCGGATCCTACGAGCAGTACTTC. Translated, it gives CASSYSGFGGSYEQYF.